The clone carrying this TCR beta chain was observed a handful of times. Antigen specificity is unknown. The record originates from a study of cytomegalovirus exposure and HLA in healthy donors. CDR3 length equals 13 residues. Study-wide results and limits: The authors listed 150 to 200 TCR beta chains as cytomegalovirus-associated. For cytomegalovirus status, the classifier reportedly gave diagnoses with high specificity and sensitivity. Reports indicate that TCR beta sequences accurately predicted the HLA-A and HLA-B alleles of most subjects.

Use of 60 Vbeta and 13 Jbeta primers characterized the PCR. As handled by the study authors: Counted up in a later analysis, unique TCR beta chains came to about 80 million, with 9.5 million to 13 million shared. Clones were sequenced by immunoSEQ multiplex PCR, and TCRdb holds only the in-frame ones, with some missing. That table supplies the V and J calls and clone size; D and trimming were determined from the DNA. The sample shows some 110,000 clones, about 68% of them seen only once. This clonotype was obtained from a woman in her 50s in good health and CMV-seropositive. This sequence joins TRBV21-1 and TRBJ2-7; the table's D call of TRBD2 was not tested on the DNA. TRBV21-1 is described as a pseudogene. Sequences were obtained from PBMCs. The DNA for the CDR3 is TGTGCCAGCAGCGCCACTAGCGGCTACGAGCAGTACTTC. As protein: CASSATSGYEQYF.